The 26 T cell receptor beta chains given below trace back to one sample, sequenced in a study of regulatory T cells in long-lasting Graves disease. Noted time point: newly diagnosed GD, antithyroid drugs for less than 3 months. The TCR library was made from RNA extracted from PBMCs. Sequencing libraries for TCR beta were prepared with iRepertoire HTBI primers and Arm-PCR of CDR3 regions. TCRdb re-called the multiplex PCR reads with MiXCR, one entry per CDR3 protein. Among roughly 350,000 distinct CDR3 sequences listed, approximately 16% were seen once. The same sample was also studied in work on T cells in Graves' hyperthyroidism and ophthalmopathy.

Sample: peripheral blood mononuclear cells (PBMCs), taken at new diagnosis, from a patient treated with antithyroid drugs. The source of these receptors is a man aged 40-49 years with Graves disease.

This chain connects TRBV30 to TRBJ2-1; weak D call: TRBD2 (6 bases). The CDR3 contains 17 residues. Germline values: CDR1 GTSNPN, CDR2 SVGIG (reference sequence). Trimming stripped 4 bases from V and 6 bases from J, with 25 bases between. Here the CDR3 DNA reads TGTGCCTGGAAGGGGATAGGAGGGCTACACTTGAGCAATGAGCAGTTCTTC. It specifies CAWKGIGGLHLSNEQFF.

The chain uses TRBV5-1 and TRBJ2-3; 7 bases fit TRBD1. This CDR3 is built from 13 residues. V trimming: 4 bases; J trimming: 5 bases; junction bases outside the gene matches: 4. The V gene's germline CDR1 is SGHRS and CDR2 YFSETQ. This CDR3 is CASSLGQLDTQYF. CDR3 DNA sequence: TGCGCCAGCAGCCTGGGACAGCTAGATACGCAGTATTTT.

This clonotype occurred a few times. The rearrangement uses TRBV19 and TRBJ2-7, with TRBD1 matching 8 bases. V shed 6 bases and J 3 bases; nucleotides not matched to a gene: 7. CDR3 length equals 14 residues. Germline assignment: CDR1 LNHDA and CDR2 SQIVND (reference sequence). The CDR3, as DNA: TGTGCCAGTAGCCACGGACAGGGTGGCTACGAGCAGTACTTC. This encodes CASSHGQGGYEQYF.

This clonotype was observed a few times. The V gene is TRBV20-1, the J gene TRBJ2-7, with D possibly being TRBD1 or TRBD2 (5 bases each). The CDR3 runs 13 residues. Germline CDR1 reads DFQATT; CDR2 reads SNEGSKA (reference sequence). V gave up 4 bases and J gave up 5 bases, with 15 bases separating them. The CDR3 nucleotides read TGCAGTGCTATCGGGACCGTGGGGGACGAGCAGTACTTC. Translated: CSAIGTVGDEQYF.

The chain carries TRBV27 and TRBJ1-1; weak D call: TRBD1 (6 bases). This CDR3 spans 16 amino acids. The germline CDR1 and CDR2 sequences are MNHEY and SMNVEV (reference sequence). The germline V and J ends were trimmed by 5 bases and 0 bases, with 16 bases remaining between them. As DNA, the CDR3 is TGTGCCAGCAGTGAACAGGGCCTTGTACTGAACACTGAAGCTTTCTTT. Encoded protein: CASSEQGLVLNTEAFF.

CDR3 bases: TGTGCCAGCAGTTTCACAATCACTGAAGCTTTCTTT. Encoded protein: CASSFTITEAFF. This sequence joins TRBV6-5 and TRBJ1-1, with unresolved D. This CDR3 region has 12 residues. Germline CDR1 and CDR2: MNHEY and SVGAGI. Deletions cut 4 bases from V and 4 bases from J, with 7 bases between.

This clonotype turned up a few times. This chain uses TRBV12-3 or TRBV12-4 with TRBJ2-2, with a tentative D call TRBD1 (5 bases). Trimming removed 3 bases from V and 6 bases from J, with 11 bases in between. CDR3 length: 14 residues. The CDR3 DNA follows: TGTGCCAGCAGTTTTGTCGGCAGGGCCGGGGAGCTGTTTTTT. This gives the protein CASSFVGRAGELFF.

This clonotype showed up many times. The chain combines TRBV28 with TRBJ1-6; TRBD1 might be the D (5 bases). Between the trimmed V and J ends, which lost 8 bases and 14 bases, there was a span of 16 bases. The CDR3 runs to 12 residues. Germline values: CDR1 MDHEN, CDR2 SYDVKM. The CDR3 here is CASRGGGSALHF. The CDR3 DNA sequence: TGTGCCAGCCGCGGGGGTGGATCGGCCCTCCACTTT.

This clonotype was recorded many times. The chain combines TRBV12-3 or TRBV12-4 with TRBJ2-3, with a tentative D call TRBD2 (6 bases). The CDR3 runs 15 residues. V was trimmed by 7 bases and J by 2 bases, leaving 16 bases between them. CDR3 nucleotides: TGTGCCAGCACAGGCGGGGCAGAGAACACAGATACGCAGTATTTT. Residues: CASTGGAENTDTQYF.

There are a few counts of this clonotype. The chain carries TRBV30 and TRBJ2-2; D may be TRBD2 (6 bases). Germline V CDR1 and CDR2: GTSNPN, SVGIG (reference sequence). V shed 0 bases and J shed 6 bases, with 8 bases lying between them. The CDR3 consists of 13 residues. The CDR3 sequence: CAWSVWGAGELFF. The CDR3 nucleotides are TGTGCCTGGAGTGTTTGGGGGGCCGGGGAGCTGTTTTTT.

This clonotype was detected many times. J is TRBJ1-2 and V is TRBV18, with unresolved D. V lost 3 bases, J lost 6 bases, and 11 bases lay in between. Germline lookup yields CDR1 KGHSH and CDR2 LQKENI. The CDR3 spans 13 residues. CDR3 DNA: TGTGCCAGCTCACCGCGTGGGAAAAATGGCTACACCTTC. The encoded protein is CASSPRGKNGYTF.

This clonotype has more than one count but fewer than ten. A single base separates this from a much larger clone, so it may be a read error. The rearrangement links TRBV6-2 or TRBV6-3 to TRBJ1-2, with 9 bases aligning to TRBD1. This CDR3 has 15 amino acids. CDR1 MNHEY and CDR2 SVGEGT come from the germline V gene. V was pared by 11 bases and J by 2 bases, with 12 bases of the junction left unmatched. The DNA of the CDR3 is TGTGCCGGCACCGACCCGGGACAGGGAAACTATGGCTACACCTTC. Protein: CAGTDPGQGNYGYTF.

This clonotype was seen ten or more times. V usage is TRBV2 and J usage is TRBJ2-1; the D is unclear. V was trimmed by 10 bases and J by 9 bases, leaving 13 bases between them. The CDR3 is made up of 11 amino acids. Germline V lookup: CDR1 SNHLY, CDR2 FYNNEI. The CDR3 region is CATSPAGEQFF. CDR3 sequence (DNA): TGTGCCACCAGCCCCGCCGGTGAGCAGTTCTTC.

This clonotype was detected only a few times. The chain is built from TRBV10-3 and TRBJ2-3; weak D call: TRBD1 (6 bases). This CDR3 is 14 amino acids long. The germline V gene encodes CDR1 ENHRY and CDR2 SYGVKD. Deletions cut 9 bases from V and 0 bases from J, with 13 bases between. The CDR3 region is CAIQTGSSTDTQYF. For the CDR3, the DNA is TGTGCCATTCAAACAGGGAGTAGCACAGATACGCAGTATTTT.

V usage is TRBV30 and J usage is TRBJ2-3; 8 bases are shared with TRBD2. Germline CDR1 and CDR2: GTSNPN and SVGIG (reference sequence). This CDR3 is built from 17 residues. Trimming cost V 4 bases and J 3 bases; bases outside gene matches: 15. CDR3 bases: TGTGCCTGGATGGACGCGGGAGGCCGGGGGTGGACAGATACGCAGTATTTT. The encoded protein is CAWMDAGGRGWTDTQYF. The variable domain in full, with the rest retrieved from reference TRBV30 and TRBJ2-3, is SQTIHQWPATLVQPVGSPLSLECTVEGTSNPNLYWYRQAAGRGLQLLFYSVGIGQISSEVPQNLSASRPQDRQFILSSKKLLLSDSGFYLCAWMDAGGRGWTDTQYFGPGTRLTVL.

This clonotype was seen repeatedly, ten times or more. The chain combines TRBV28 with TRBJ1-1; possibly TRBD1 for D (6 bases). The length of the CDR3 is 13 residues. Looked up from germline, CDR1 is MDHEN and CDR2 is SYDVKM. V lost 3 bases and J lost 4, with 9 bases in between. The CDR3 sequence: CASSLLGATEAFF. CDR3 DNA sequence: TGTGCCAGCAGTTTGCTGGGGGCCACTGAAGCTTTCTTT.

CDR3 region: CASRGLNRYEAFF. Written as DNA, the CDR3 is TGTGCCAGCAGGGGGCTGAACAGATATGAAGCTTTCTTT. The V call is TRBV3-1, the J call TRBJ1-1, with D possibly matching TRBD1 (5 bases). Germline lookup yields CDR1 LGHDT and CDR2 YNNKEL (reference sequence). CDR3 length: 13 amino acids. Trimming pared 6 bases from V and 7 bases from J, leaving 15 bases between.

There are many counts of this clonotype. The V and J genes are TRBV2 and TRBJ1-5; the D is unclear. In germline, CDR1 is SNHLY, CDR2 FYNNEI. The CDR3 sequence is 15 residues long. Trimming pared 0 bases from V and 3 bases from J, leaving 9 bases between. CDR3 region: CASSEAWVINQPQHF. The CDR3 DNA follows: TGTGCCAGCAGTGAAGCGTGGGTGATCAATCAGCCCCAGCATTTT.

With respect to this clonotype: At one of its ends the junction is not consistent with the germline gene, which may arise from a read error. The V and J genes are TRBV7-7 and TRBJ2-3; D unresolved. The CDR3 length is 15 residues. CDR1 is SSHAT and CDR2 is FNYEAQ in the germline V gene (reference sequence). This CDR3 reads CASSVGTVSTDTQYF. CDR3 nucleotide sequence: TGTGCTAGCAGCGTTGGAACCGTTAGCACAGATACGCAGTATTTT.

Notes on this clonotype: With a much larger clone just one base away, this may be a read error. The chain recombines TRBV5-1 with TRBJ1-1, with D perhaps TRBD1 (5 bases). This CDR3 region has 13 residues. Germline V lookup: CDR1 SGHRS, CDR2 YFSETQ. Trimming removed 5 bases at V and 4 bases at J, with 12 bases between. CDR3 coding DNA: TGCGCCAGCAGAGTGGAGGGGAGCACTGAAGCTTTCTTT. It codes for CASRVEGSTEAFF.

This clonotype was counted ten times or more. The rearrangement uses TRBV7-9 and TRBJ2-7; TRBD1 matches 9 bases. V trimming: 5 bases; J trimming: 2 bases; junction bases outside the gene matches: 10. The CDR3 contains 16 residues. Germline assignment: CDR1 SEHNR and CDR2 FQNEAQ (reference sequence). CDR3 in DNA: TGTGCCAGCAGCCCCTACACCCGGGACAGGGCCTACGAGCAGTACTTC. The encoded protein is CASSPYTRDRAYEQYF.

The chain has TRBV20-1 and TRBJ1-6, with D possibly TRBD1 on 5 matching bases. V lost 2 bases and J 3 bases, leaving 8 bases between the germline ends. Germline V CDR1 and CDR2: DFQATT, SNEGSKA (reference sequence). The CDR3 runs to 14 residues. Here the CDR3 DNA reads TGCAGTGCTAGACGGGGCAACTATAATTCACCCCTCCACTTT. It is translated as CSARRGNYNSPLHF.

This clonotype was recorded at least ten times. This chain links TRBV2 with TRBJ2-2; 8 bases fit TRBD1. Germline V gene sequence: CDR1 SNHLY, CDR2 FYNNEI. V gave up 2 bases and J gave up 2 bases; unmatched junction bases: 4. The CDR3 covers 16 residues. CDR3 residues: CASSEQGALNTGELFF. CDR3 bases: TGTGCCAGCAGTGAACAGGGGGCTTTAAACACCGGGGAGCTGTTTTTT.

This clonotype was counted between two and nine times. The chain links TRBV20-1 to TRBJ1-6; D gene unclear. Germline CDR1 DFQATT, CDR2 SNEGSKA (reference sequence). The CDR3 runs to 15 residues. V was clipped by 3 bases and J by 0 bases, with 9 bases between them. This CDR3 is CSASFLYSYNSPLHF. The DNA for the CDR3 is TGCAGTGCTAGTTTTCTGTACTCCTATAATTCACCCCTCCACTTT.

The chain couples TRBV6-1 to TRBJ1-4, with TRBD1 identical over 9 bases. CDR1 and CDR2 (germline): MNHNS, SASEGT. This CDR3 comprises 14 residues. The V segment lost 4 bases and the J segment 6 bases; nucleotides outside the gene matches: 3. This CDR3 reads CASSVQGAYEKLFF. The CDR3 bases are TGTGCCAGCAGTGTACAGGGGGCGTATGAAAAACTGTTTTTT.

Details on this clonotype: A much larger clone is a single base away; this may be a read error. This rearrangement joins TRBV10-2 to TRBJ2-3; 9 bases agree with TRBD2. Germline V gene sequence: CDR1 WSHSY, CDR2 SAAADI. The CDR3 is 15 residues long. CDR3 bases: TGCGCCAGCAGTGATCTAGCGGGACGCACAGATGCGCAGTATTTT. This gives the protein CASSDLAGRTDAQYF.